A selection of T cell receptor beta chains follows, all from one sample in a study of Ad26.COV2.S vaccination and SARS-CoV-2 variants. TCRdb keeps only in-frame clones here, not all; method: immunoSEQ multiplex PCR. The sample has about 410,000 clones, around nine tenths seen once. The sequenced sample was peripheral blood, obtained in a trial of Ad26.COV2.S vaccine versus placebo. Receptors were obtained from a person aged 18-65 years who received the Ad26.COV2.S COVID-19 vaccine or a placebo. CDR3s include the opening cysteine and the closing phenylalanine or tryptophan. A D gene is named only where the DNA matches it firmly. A row's size may be missing; if present it is once, few, many or a size class.

clone size	V gene	J gene	D gene	CDR3 DNA	CDR3 protein
.	TRBV7-3	TRBJ2-2	.	TGTGCCAGCAGCTCACTGGGCACCGGGGAGCTGTTTTTT	CASSSLGTGELFF
.	TRBV5-1	TRBJ2-5	.	TGCGCCAGCAGCTTGGGAGGGATCTTAGAGACCCAGTACTTC	CASSLGGILETQYF
.	TRBV30	TRBJ2-7	.	TGTGCCTGGAGTAGGACGGTCGAGCAGTACTTC	CAWSRTVEQYF
.	TRBV5-4	TRBJ2-1	.	TGTGCCAGCAGCTTGTACACTAGTAGGAATGAGCAGTTCTTC	CASSLYTSRNEQFF
.	TRBV3-1/TRBV3-2	TRBJ1-4	.	TGTGCCAGCAGCCAACTCGGAAAACTGTTTTTT	CASSQLGKLFF
few	TRBV9	TRBJ1-3	TRBD1	TGTGCCAGCAGCGGGACAGGGGCTGGAAACACCATATATTTT	CASSGTGAGNTIYF
.	TRBV4-2	TRBJ2-6	.	TGTGCCAGCAGCCCTGAGCGCTCTGGGGCCAACGTCCTGACTTTC	CASSPERSGANVLTF
.	TRBV5-6	TRBJ2-7	.	TGTGCCAGCAGCTTGGGGGGAGCCCCCTACGAGCAGTACTTC	CASSLGGAPYEQYF
.	TRBV14	TRBJ2-7	.	TGTGCCAGCAGCCAAGAGGGGGTCCTCTACGAGCAGTACTTC	CASSQEGVLYEQYF
.	TRBV12-3/TRBV12-4	TRBJ2-6	.	TGTGCCAGCAAGGCGTCCGGGGCCAACGTCCTGACTTTC	CASKASGANVLTF
once	TRBV2	TRBJ2-2	.	TGTGCCAGCAGAGAGGGGCCGACCGGGGAGCTGTTTTTT	CASREGPTGELFF
.	TRBV3-1/TRBV3-2	TRBJ1-4	.	TGTGCCAGCAGCCAAGATCTTCCGGACAGCAATGAAAAACTGTTTTTT	CASSQDLPDSNEKLFF
.	TRBV18	TRBJ2-2	.	TGTGCCAGCTCACCACGGGGGGCCTCGAACACCGGGGAGCTGTTTTTT	CASSPRGASNTGELFF
.	TRBV19	TRBJ2-2	TRBD1	TGTGCCAGTACGAGACAGGGCTGGACCGGGGAGCTGTTTTTT	CASTRQGWTGELFF
.	TRBV7-2	TRBJ1-1	.	TGTGCCAGCAGCTTAAATGCCGCGGGCAACACTGAAGCTTTCTTT	CASSLNAAGNTEAFF
.	TRBV6-5	TRBJ1-5	.	TGTGCCAGCAGTTTGAGGGGAAGCAATCAGCCCCAGCATTTT	CASSLRGSNQPQHF
few	TRBV6-1	TRBJ1-3	.	TGTGCCAGCAGTGAAGAAAAGGGGTGGGGAAACACCATATATTTT	CASSEEKGWGNTIYF
few	TRBV28	TRBJ2-7	.	TGTGCCAGCAGTTTGAAGGGTGGGTCCTACGAGCAGTACTTC	CASSLKGGSYEQYF
.	TRBV19	TRBJ1-5	.	TGTGCCAGTAGTATAGATCGGATGCCCCAGCATTTT	CASSIDRMPQHF
.	TRBV29-1	TRBJ2-4	TRBD2	TGCAGCATCCGGACGGGGGGAGCGGACATTCAGTACTTC	CSIRTGGADIQYF
.	TRBV4-2	TRBJ2-2	TRBD1	TGTGCCAGCAGCACCCGACAGGGAAGGACCGGGGAGCTGTTTTTT	CASSTRQGRTGELFF
few	TRBV23-1	TRBJ2-7	TRBD2	TGCGCCAGCAGTCAATCGGTGGTAGCGGGAGCCTACGAGCAGTACTTC	CASSQSVVAGAYEQYF
.	TRBV30	TRBJ1-2	TRBD1	TGTGCCTGGACAAAGGGGGCGGGCGGCTACACCTTC	CAWTKGAGGYTF
.	TRBV5-1	TRBJ2-7	.	TGCGCCAGCAGCTTGGTTGGAGGGTACGAGCAGTACTTC	CASSLVGGYEQYF
.	TRBV9	TRBJ2-7	.	TGTGCCAGCAGTGAGGGACCTACGGCGTACGAGCAGTACTTC	CASSEGPTAYEQYF
.	TRBV4-2	TRBJ1-1	.	TGTGCCAGCGCGGACCCGGGGGGGCCTGAAGCTTTCTTT	CASADPGGPEAFF
.	TRBV7-9	TRBJ1-1	TRBD1	TGTGCCAGCAGCACGAGACAGGGAGGAGGTACTGAAGCTTTCTTT	CASSTRQGGGTEAFF
.	TRBV28	TRBJ1-1	.	TGTGCCAGCGTTGGGGGGCTGGCTGAAGCTTTCTTT	CASVGGLAEAFF
once	TRBV5-5	TRBJ2-5	.	TGTGCCAGCAGCTTCGGGGCCGAGTTGACCCAGTACTTC	CASSFGAELTQYF
.	TRBV5-4	TRBJ1-1	.	TGTGCCAGCAGCTTCGGGGGGCTCCCGAACACTGAAGCTTTCTTT	CASSFGGLPNTEAFF
.	TRBV27	TRBJ2-1	.	TGTGCCACCCAGCACCGGGAACCCCCGGGTTACAATGAGCAGTTCTTC	CATQHREPPGYNEQFF
.	TRBV30	TRBJ2-7	.	TGTGCCTGGAGTGTAAGGGCCGCCGAGCAGTACTTC	CAWSVRAAEQYF
.	TRBV19	TRBJ1-2	TRBD1	TGTGCCAGTAGACGGGACAGGGATAACGATGGCTACACCTTC	CASRRDRDNDGYTF
.	TRBV15	TRBJ1-2	.	TGTGCCACCAGCAGTGGAGTTGGCTACACCTTC	CATSSGVGYTF
.	TRBV10-1	TRBJ2-2	.	TGCGCCAGCAGTGCTCGGACGGGGAACACCGGGGAGCTGTTTTTT	CASSARTGNTGELFF
.	TRBV11-2	TRBJ1-5	TRBD1	TGTGCCAGCAGCAAAGACAGGGTCTCTCAGCCCCAGCATTTT	CASSKDRVSQPQHF
.	TRBV18	TRBJ2-2	.	TGTGCCAGCTCATCCGTCGGGGAGCTGTTTTTT	CASSSVGELFF
.	TRBV5-1	TRBJ2-1	.	TGCGCCAGCAGCTCCAGACCCGGGGGTGAAGCAGAGCAGTTCTTC	CASSSRPGGEAEQFF
.	TRBV28	TRBJ1-2	TRBD1	TGTGCCAGCAGCACAGGGGGGAACTATGGCTACACCTTC	CASSTGGNYGYTF
.	TRBV4-2	TRBJ2-7	.	TGTGCCAGCAGCCAAGATTGGGGACCGTACGAGCAGTACTTC	CASSQDWGPYEQYF
.	TRBV6-1	TRBJ2-5	.	TGTGCCAGCAGTGAAGCGGGAGGCATGAAAGAGACCCAGTACTTC	CASSEAGGMKETQYF
.	TRBV7-2	TRBJ2-7	.	TGTGCCAGCAGCTTCCCCGGGGCGCGCTCCTACGAGCAGTACTTC	CASSFPGARSYEQYF
.	TRBV28	TRBJ2-2	.	TGTGCCAGCGGACCCGGGACCCCCAACACCGGGGAGCTGTTTTTT	CASGPGTPNTGELFF
.	TRBV5-1	TRBJ1-1	.	TGCGCCAGCAGCTTCGACGGACCCCTGGGGACTGAAGCTTTCTTT	CASSFDGPLGTEAFF
.	TRBV24-1	TRBJ1-1	TRBD1	TGTGCCACCAGCGGGACAGGGCGGGGCGCTGAAGCTTTCTTT	CATSGTGRGAEAFF
.	TRBV5-1	TRBJ1-3	.	TGCGCCAGCAGTCGGGACGGGACTGGAAACACCATATATTTT	CASSRDGTGNTIYF
.	TRBV7-3	TRBJ2-1	.	TGTGCCAGCAGCTTAACGTCTAGAGAAGAGCAGTTCTTC	CASSLTSREEQFF
.	TRBV5-1	TRBJ2-3	TRBD1	TGCGCCAGCAGCTTTAACCCAGGGGGCAGCACAGATACGCAGTATTTT	CASSFNPGGSTDTQYF
.	TRBV7-2	TRBJ2-1	TRBD2	TGTGCCAGCAGCTCTTGGACTAGCGGGAGCAATGAGCAGTTCTTC	CASSSWTSGSNEQFF
.	TRBV4-2	TRBJ2-1	.	TGTGCCAGCAGCCAAGAGGGCGGCGGTTACAATGAGCAGTTCTTC	CASSQEGGGYNEQFF
.	TRBV5-6	TRBJ1-5	.	TGTGCCAGCAGCTTGGGAGTGGCAGGGCAGAGACAGCCCCAGCATTTT	CASSLGVAGQRQPQHF
.	TRBV7-3	TRBJ1-1	TRBD1	TGTGCCAGCAGCTTAAGACAGGGGACTGAAGCTTTCTTT	CASSLRQGTEAFF
.	TRBV7-6	TRBJ2-7	TRBD2	TGTGCCAGCAGCCCGGTCGGGGGGAGCCCCCCTGACGAGCAGTACTTC	CASSPVGGSPPDEQYF
.	TRBV20-1	TRBJ2-1	.	TGCAGTGCTCCCTCCACGGGTAAAGAGTTCTTC	CSAPSTGKEFF
once	TRBV28	TRBJ1-4	TRBD1	TGTGCCAGCAGTTTATCCAGGGGGAATGAAAAACTGTTTTTT	CASSLSRGNEKLFF
.	TRBV4-1	TRBJ2-2	TRBD2	TGCGCCAGCAGCCAAGATAGACTAGCGGGCTACACCGGGGAGCTGTTTTTT	CASSQDRLAGYTGELFF
.	TRBV3-1/TRBV3-2	TRBJ2-7	.	TGTGCCAGCAGGCGGGGCTCCTACGAGCAGTACTTC	CASRRGSYEQYF
.	TRBV5-1	TRBJ2-5	TRBD2	TGCGCCAGCCGAGGACTAGCGGGAGGGCAAGAGACCCAGTACTTC	CASRGLAGGQETQYF
.	TRBV28	TRBJ2-2	.	TGTGCCAGCAGCCAATCGGGCTACAGGGGGGGAACGAACACCGGGGAGCTGTTTTTT	CASSQSGYRGGTNTGELFF
.	TRBV6-2/TRBV6-3	TRBJ2-7	TRBD2	TGTGCCAGCAGCGCCCCGGGACTAGCGGGAGGTTACGAGCAGTACTTC	CASSAPGLAGGYEQYF